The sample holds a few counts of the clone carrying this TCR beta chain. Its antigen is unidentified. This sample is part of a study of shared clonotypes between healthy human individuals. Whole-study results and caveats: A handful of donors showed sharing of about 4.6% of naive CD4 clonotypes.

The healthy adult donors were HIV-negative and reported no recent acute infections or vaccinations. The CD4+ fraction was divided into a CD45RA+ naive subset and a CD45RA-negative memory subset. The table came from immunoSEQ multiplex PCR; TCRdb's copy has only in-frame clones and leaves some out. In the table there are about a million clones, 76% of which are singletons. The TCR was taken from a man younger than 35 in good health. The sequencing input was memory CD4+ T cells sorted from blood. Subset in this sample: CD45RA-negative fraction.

The chain's CDR3 is CASMDPLQGGYTF. The DNA of the CDR3 is TGTGCCAGCATGGACCCACTACAAGGTGGCTACACCTTC. The V and J genes are TRBV28 and TRBJ1-2; unclear D gene. Trimming shortened V by 7 bases and J by 7 bases, and 16 bases separated the two germline ends. Per germline, CDR1 MDHEN and CDR2 SYDVKM. The CDR3 is 13 amino acids.